One TCR beta chain is described in this entry. What it binds is unknown. This entry is derived from a study of cytomegalovirus exposure and HLA in healthy donors. Points from the study as a whole: Associated with cytomegalovirus, according to the listing, were 150 to 200 TCR beta chains.

The PCR had 60 Vbeta and 13 Jbeta primers. Original processing notes: Approximately 12 million of some 80 million unique TCR beta chains were shared, per a later count. The data were produced by immunoSEQ multiplex PCR, yet TCRdb's version contains in-frame clones alone and is incomplete. V and J calls and clone size are those listed in that table; D and trimming were worked out from the DNA. In the table there are some 150,000 clones, roughly 82% of which are singletons. Trimming took off 0 bases at V and 7 bases at J, with 14 bases between the two ends. The germline CDR1 and CDR2 sequences are SGDLS and YYNGEE. This CDR3 is built from 15 residues.

The receptor's source is a man aged 50-59 years in good health and CMV-seropositive. The rearrangement links TRBV9 to TRBJ2-1; possibly TRBD1 for D (5 bases). Material for sequencing was PBMCs. CDR3 DNA sequence: TGTGCCAGCAGCGTAGGCGCAGGGTTGGAGAATGAGCAGTTCTTC. It yields the protein CASSVGAGLENEQFF.